Included here is one TCR beta chain sequence, with context. CDR3 length: 13 residues. Trimming removed 8 bases from V and 5 bases from J; junction bases left unmatched: 4. CDR1 SNHLY and CDR2 FYNNEI come from the germline V gene. Produced via immunoSEQ multiplex PCR; TCRdb's table is partial and in-frame only. Of about 110,000 clones listed, 88% were seen once; the top ten hold approximately 6.8%. This entry comes from a study of blood T cell repertoires in COVID-19. The J gene is TRBJ2-5, the V gene TRBV2, with 11 bases aligning to TRBD2. This TCR was sampled from a man aged 50-59 years with active or convalescent COVID-19. Sequenced: peripheral blood. CDR3 amino acids: CASLLAGVETQYF. DNA of the CDR3: TGTGCCAGCCTACTAGCGGGAGTTGAGACCCAGTACTTC.